This record concerns one TCR beta chain sequence. Its cognate antigen is unknown. The sample comes from a study of PD-1 blockade in classical Hodgkin lymphoma. Study-level points and caveats: Any patient who commenced nivolumab under 1 year after ASCT was excluded. Underlying causes for the observed repertoire differences were not defined, possibly disease activity or prior therapy. The study found complete responders had baseline diversity similar to newly diagnosed patients.

Clones were read by immunoSEQ multiplex PCR, and TCRdb kept only the in-frame ones, dropping some. The table shows about 30,000 clones, with 86% occurring only once. Time point specified: cycle 4 day 1 (C4D1), after more than five weeks of nivolumab. Every patient experienced relapse after autologous stem cell transplantation, and brentuximab vedotin exposure varied. The study purified CD4+ T cells from thawed PBMCs using magnetic negative selection. Complete response, partial response or progressive disease constituted the best responses recorded. V shed 6 bases and J 9 bases; nucleotides not matched to a gene: 9. The CDR3 covers 15 residues. CDR1 is MNHNS, CDR2 SASEGT, per germline.

This material consisted of CD4+ T cells from blood, taken before the fourth cycle of nivolumab. This rearrangement joins TRBV6-1 to TRBJ1-5; TRBD1 aligns across 12 bases. This TCR derives from a human donor with classical Hodgkin lymphoma. The CDR3 region has the DNA TGTGCCAGCAGCGGGACAGGGGGCATGGGTGGGCCCCAGCATTTT. Amino acid sequence: CASSGTGGMGGPQHF.